This T cell receptor (beta chain) was sequenced in a study of CD8+ T cells in alopecia areata. TCR sequencing used cDNA made by reverse transcription of extracted RNA. Using immunoSEQ multiplex PCR, the repertoire was profiled, and TCRdb retains in-frame clones only, with some absent. The table has 200,000 or so clones, over 45% seen once. V was pared by 3 bases and J by 3 bases, with 8 bases of the junction left unmatched. The germline CDR1 and CDR2 sequences are SGHRS and YFSETQ. The CDR3 covers 15 residues. Noted treatment: oral pan-JAK inhibitor, 5-10 mg twice daily. The chain carries TRBV5-1 and TRBJ1-1; 7 bases are a match to TRBD1. The specimen was CD4+ T cells sorted from blood, collected at week 24, from a patient treated with tofacitinib. This sequence originates from a human donor with alopecia areata. This CDR3 is CASSYQTGRDTEAFF. The DNA for the CDR3 is TGCGCCAGCAGCTACCAGACAGGGAGGGACACTGAAGCTTTCTTT.